The 7 T cell receptor beta chains below all came from one sample that was sequenced in a study of blood T cell repertoires in COVID-19. Clones were read by immunoSEQ multiplex PCR, and TCRdb kept only the in-frame ones, dropping some. The table records under 450,000 clones, about 88% of them present only once. Sequenced sample: peripheral blood. These TCRs come from a woman between 35 and 50 years old with COVID-19, enrolled during active disease.

This clone has just a few counts. The chain uses TRBV5-1 and TRBJ2-1, with 10 bases that match TRBD1. V trimming: 0 bases; J trimming: 5 bases; junction bases outside the gene matches: 2. CDR1 is SGHRS, CDR2 YFSETQ, per germline. This CDR3 has 15 amino acids. The CDR3 DNA reads TGCGCCAGCAGCTTGGGACAGGGGGCTGACAATGAGCAGTTCTTC. Amino acids: CASSLGQGADNEQFF.

CDR3 in amino acids: CATRGLLREKDTQYF. CDR3 bases: TGTGCCACCCGTGGGCTTTTGCGGGAGAAAGATACGCAGTATTTT. V is TRBV27 and J is TRBJ2-3; 7 bases agree with TRBD2. The CDR3 has 15 amino acids. V dropped 10 bases and J dropped 5; count of bases not matched to a gene: 15. CDR1 is MNHEY and CDR2 is SMNVEV in the germline V gene (reference sequence).

The chain combines TRBV7-2 with TRBJ1-4, with D possibly being TRBD1 (6 bases). The CDR3 has 15 residues. Germline values: CDR1 SGHTA, CDR2 FQGNSA. V was pared by 4 bases and J by 4 bases, with 13 bases between. CDR3 sequence (DNA): TGTGCCAGCAGCTACGGGGGGGCAATTAATGAAAAACTGTTTTTT. Amino acids: CASSYGGAINEKLFF.

V gene TRBV5-1 combines with J gene TRBJ1-1; 9 positions agree with TRBD1. V lost 7 bases and J lost 6; bases outside the gene matches: 13. CDR3 length: 15 amino acids. Germline CDR1 SGHRS, CDR2 YFSETQ. The CDR3 is CASGQIRTGVPEAFF. DNA for the CDR3: TGCGCCAGCGGCCAAATTAGGACAGGGGTGCCTGAAGCTTTCTTT.

J is TRBJ1-5 and V is TRBV15; D call uncertain. The CDR3 totals 14 residues. V shed 3 bases and J shed 9 bases, with 15 bases lying between them. The germline CDR1 and CDR2 sequences are LNHNV and YYDKDF (reference sequence). CDR3 region: CATSRGLTPGPQHF. As DNA, the CDR3 is TGTGCCACCAGCAGGGGCCTTACCCCAGGGCCCCAGCATTTT.

V and J are TRBV28 and TRBJ2-7; perhaps TRBD2 as D (6 bases). The CDR3 runs to 13 residues. Trimming removed 8 bases from V and 1 base from J, with 12 bases in between. The germline V gene encodes CDR1 MDHEN and CDR2 SYDVKM. Here the CDR3 reads CASWDSRSYEQYF. CDR3 sequence (DNA): TGTGCCAGCTGGGACTCTCGGTCCTACGAGCAGTACTTC. Looking up the rest from reference TRBV28 and TRBJ2-7 gives the full variable domain: DVKVTQSSRYLVKRTGEKVFLECVQDMDHENMFWYRQDPGLGLRLIYFSYDVKMKEKGDIPEGYSVSREKKERFSLILESASTNQTSMYLCASWDSRSYEQYFGPGTRLTVT.

J is TRBJ2-2 and V is TRBV3-1 (or the pseudogene TRBV3-2); TRBD2 might be the D (7 bases). Germline V lookup: CDR1 LGHDT, CDR2 YNNKEL (reference sequence). The germline V and J ends were trimmed by 5 bases and 5 bases, with 12 bases remaining between them. The CDR3 is 14 residues long. The DNA for the CDR3 is TGTGCCAGCAGCGGGGGGGCTGGGACCGGGGAGCTGTTTTTT. It encodes CASSGGAGTGELFF.